This T cell receptor beta chain is from a study of OX40 agonist ivuxolimab in advanced cancers. Profiled with immunoSEQ multiplex PCR; TCRdb holds only in-frame clones, not every one. Of 70,000 to 100,000 clones detected, 86% appear once; the ten largest clones hold roughly 2.1%. CDR1 is SGHNT, CDR2 YYREEE, per germline (reference sequence). V was cut by 2 bases and J by 1 base, with 9 bases left in between. This CDR3 is built from 15 residues. This chain connects TRBV5-4 to TRBJ2-2; the D gene is possibly TRBD2 (6 bases). The sample here was CD4+ or CD8+ T cells sorted from blood, taken in a trial of the OX40 agonist ivuxolimab. This receptor was identified in an adult with an advanced solid tumor such as melanoma, head and neck, liver or kidney cancer. Here the CDR3 DNA reads TGTGCCAGCAGCTTTGGAGGGGTGAACACCGGGGAGCTGTTTTTT. This codes for CASSFGGVNTGELFF.